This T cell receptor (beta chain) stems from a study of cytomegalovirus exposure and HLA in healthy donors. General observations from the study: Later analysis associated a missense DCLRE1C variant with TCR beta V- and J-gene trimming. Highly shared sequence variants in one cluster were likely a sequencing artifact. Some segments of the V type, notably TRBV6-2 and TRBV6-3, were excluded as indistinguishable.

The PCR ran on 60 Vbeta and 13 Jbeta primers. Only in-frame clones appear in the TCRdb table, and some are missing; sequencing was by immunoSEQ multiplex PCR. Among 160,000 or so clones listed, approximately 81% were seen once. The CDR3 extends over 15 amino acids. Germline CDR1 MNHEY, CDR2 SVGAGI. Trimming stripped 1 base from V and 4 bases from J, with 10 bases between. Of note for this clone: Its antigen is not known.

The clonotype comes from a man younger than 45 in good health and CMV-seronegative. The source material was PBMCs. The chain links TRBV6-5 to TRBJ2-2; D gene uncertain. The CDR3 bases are TGTGCCAGCAGTTACTTGTCCCCGGGCACCGGGGAGCTGTTTTTT. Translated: CASSYLSPGTGELFF.